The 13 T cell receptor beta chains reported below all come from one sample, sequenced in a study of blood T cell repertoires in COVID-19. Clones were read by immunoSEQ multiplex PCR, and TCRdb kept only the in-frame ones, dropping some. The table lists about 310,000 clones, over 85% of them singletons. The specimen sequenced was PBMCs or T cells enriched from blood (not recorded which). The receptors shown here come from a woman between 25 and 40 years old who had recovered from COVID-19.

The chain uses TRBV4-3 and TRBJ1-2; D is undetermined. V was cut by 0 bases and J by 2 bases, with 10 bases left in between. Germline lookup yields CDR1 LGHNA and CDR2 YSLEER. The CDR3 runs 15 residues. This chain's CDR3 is CASSQDANLNYGYTF. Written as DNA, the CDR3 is TGCGCCAGCAGCCAAGACGCGAACCTCAACTATGGCTACACCTTC.

The chain's CDR3 is CAIKSSLESTDTQYF. The CDR3 DNA follows: TGTGCCATCAAAAGCTCTCTGGAGAGCACAGATACGCAGTATTTT. This sequence joins TRBV10-3 and TRBJ2-3; unclear D gene. The V gene lost 7 bases and the J gene lost 0 bases, with 14 bases spanning the gap. Germline assignment: CDR1 ENHRY and CDR2 SYGVKD. The CDR3 has 15 amino acids.

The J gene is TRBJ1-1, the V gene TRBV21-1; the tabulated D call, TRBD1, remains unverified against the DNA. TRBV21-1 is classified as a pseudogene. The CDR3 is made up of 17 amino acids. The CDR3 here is CASSNGRKGQLYTEAFF. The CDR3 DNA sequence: TGTGCCAGCAGCAATGGCCGGAAAGGACAGCTGTACACTGAAGCTTTCTTT.

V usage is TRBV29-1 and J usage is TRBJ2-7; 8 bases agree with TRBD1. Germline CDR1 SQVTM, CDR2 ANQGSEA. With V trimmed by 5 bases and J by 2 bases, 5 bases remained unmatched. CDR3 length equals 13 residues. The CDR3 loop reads CSVLDRATYEQYF. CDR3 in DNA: TGCAGCGTTCTGGACAGGGCGACCTACGAGCAGTACTTC.

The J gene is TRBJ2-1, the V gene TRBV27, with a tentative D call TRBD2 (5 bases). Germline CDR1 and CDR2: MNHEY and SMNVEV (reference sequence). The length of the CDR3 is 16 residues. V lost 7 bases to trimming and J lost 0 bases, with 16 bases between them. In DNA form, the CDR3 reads TGTGCCAGCACCGGTGGGGAGCTACTCTCCTACAATGAGCAGTTCTTC. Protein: CASTGGELLSYNEQFF.

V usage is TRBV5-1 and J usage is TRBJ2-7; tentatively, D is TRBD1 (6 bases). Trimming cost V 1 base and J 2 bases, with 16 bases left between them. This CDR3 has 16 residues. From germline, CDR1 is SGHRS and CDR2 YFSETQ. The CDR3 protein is CASSLPGQIFTYEQYF. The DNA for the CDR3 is TGCGCCAGCAGCTTGCCGGGACAAATTTTCACCTACGAGCAGTACTTC.

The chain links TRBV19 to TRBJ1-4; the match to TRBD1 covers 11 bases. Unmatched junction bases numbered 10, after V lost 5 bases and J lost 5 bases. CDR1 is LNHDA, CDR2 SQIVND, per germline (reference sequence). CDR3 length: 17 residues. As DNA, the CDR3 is TGTGCCAGTAGTCCGGGGACAGGGGGAGACTTAAATGAAAAACTGTTTTTT. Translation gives CASSPGTGGDLNEKLFF.

The CDR3 DNA sequence: TGTGCCAGCTCCCCTCGGGAGACTAACTATGGCTACACCTTC. It yields the protein CASSPRETNYGYTF. V usage is TRBV18 and J usage is TRBJ1-2; D is unresolved. Per the germline V gene, CDR1 is KGHSH and CDR2 is LQKENI. The CDR3 consists of 14 residues. V lost 6 bases, J lost 0 bases, and 11 bases lay in between. Looking up the rest from reference TRBV18 and TRBJ1-2 gives the full variable domain: NAGVMQNPRHLVRRRGQEARLRCSPMKGHSHVYWYRQLPEEGLKFMVYLQKENIIDESGMPKERFSAEFPKEGPSILRIQQVVRGDSAAYFCASSPRETNYGYTFGSGTRLTVV.

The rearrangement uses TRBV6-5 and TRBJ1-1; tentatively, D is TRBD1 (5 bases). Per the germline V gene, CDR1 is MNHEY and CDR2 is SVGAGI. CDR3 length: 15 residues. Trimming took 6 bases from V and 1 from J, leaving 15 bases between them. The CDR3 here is CASRARGVGNTEAFF. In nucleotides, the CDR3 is TGTGCCAGCAGGGCAAGGGGTGTAGGGAACACTGAAGCTTTCTTT.

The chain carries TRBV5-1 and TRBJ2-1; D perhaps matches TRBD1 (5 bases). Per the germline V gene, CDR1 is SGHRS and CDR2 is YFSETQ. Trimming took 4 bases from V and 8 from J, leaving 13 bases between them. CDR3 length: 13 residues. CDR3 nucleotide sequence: TGCGCCAGCAGCCCCGGTTGGGGCGATGAGCAGTTCTTC. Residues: CASSPGWGDEQFF.

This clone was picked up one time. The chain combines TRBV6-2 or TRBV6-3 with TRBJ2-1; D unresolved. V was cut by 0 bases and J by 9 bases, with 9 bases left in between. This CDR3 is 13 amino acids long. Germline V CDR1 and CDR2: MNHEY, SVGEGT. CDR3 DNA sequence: TGTGCCAGCAGTTACTCCGGTCTAATTGAGCAGTTCTTC. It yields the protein CASSYSGLIEQFF.

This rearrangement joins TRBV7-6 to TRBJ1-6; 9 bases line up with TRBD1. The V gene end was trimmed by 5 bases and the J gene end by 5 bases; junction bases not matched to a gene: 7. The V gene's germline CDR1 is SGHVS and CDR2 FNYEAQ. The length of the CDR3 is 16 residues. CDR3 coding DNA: TGTGCCAGCAGCCCTGAACAGGGGGCCAATAATTCACCCCTCCACTTT. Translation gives CASSPEQGANNSPLHF. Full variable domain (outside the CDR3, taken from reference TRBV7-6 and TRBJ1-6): GAGVSQSPRYKVTKRGQDVALRCDPISGHVSLYWYRQALGQGPEFLTYFNYEAQQDKSGLPNDRFSAERPEGSISTLTIQRTEQRDSAMYRCASSPEQGANNSPLHFGNGTRLTVT.

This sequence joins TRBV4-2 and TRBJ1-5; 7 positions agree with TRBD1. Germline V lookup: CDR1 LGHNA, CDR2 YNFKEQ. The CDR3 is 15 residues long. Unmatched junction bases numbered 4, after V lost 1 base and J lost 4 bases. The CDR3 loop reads CASSQVAGGNQPQHF. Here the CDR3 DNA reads TGTGCCAGCAGCCAAGTAGCAGGGGGGAATCAGCCCCAGCATTTT.